Below are 28 T cell receptor beta chains sequenced from a single sample in a study of blood T cell repertoires in COVID-19. Measured with immunoSEQ multiplex PCR; TCRdb has only the in-frame clones, and not every one. The sample shows about 290,000 clones, around four fifths of them seen only once. Sequencing was performed on peripheral blood. These receptor sequences come from a woman in her 50s with active or convalescent COVID-19.

J is TRBJ2-6 and V is TRBV28; 7 bases fit TRBD2. From germline, CDR1 is MDHEN and CDR2 SYDVKM. The junction had 18 bases not matched to a gene; V was cut back by 7 bases and J by 0 bases. This CDR3 region has 20 residues. The CDR3 DNA reads TGTGCCAGCATCCCCAGCGGGGTCGGGGACGCACCCTCTGGGGCCAACGTCCTGACTTTC. Amino acid sequence: CASIPSGVGDAPSGANVLTF.

This clone was seen only once. Other DNA sequences in this specimen translate into the identical CDR3. This chain uses TRBV5-4 with TRBJ2-7, with D tentatively TRBD1 (6 bases). The V gene lost 3 bases and the J gene lost 5 bases, with 15 bases spanning the gap. The CDR3 extends over 14 amino acids. Germline loops: CDR1 SGHNT, CDR2 YYREEE (reference sequence). In nucleotides, the CDR3 is TGTGCCAGCAGCTCTTCCGGGACATTTGACGAGCAGTACTTC. Its translation: CASSSSGTFDEQYF.

The chain employs TRBV19 and TRBJ1-5, with a weak D call TRBD1 (6 bases). Deletions cut 9 bases from V and 0 bases from J, with 18 bases between. The germline CDR1 and CDR2 sequences are LNHDA and SQIVND (reference sequence). This CDR3 comprises 16 residues. The CDR3 DNA is TGTGCCAGCCAAGAGGGACAAAGCTATAGCAATCAGCCCCAGCATTTT. Amino acids: CASQEGQSYSNQPQHF.

V is TRBV24-1 and J is TRBJ2-2, with 7 bases lining up with TRBD1. Germline CDR1 reads KGHDR; CDR2 reads SFDVKD. V trimming: 5 bases; J trimming: 1 base; junction bases outside the gene matches: 0. The CDR3 totals 14 residues. The CDR3 here is CATSGTGNTGELFF. DNA of the CDR3: TGTGCCACCAGTGGGACAGGGAACACCGGGGAGCTGTTTTTT.

The rearrangement uses TRBV3-1 (or the pseudogene TRBV3-2) and TRBJ2-1, with a weak D call TRBD2 (5 bases). Germline loops: CDR1 LGHDT, CDR2 YNNKEL (reference sequence). The CDR3 totals 17 residues. Trimming shortened V by 3 bases and J by 0 bases, and 15 bases separated the two germline ends. The CDR3 loop is CASSQSGSASSYNEQFF. CDR3 sequence (DNA): TGTGCCAGCAGCCAGTCCGGTAGCGCCAGCTCCTACAATGAGCAGTTCTTC.

This rearrangement joins TRBV19 to TRBJ2-7; TRBD1 matches at 7 bases. CDR1 is LNHDA and CDR2 is SQIVND in the germline V gene (reference sequence). The length of the CDR3 is 15 residues. Losses at the gene ends were 5 bases for V and 6 bases for J; bases not matched to a gene: 13. The CDR3 is CASSQHRGGASEQYF. In DNA, the CDR3 is TGTGCCAGTAGTCAACACAGGGGTGGGGCCTCCGAGCAGTACTTC. The whole variable domain, filled in from reference TRBV19 and TRBJ2-7, reads DGGITQSPKYLFRKEGQNVTLSCEQNLNHDAMYWYRQDPGQGLRLIYYSQIVNDFQKGDIAEGYSVSREKKESFPLTVTSAQKNPTAFYLCASSQHRGGASEQYFGPGTRLTVT.

This sequence joins TRBV5-6 and TRBJ1-2; D not certain. With 0 bases removed from V and 2 bases from J, the gap between germline ends came to 11 bases. CDR3 size: 15 residues. CDR1 is SGHDT, CDR2 YYEEEE, per germline. The CDR3 loop is CASSLAGRLNYGYTF. DNA of the CDR3: TGTGCCAGCAGCTTGGCGGGGAGATTAAACTATGGCTACACCTTC.

The J gene is TRBJ2-7, the V gene TRBV7-9, with 7 positions matching TRBD1. Germline V gene sequence: CDR1 SEHNR, CDR2 FQNEAQ (reference sequence). The V and J ends lost 8 bases and 4 bases, in that order; junction bases with no gene match: 2. There are 11 residues in the CDR3. Here the CDR3 DNA reads TGTGCCAGCCAGGGGGAGTACGAGCAGTACTTC. Its translation is CASQGEYEQYF.

The rearrangement links TRBV7-6 to TRBJ1-2; D remains unclear. V shed 5 bases and J shed 2 bases, with 9 bases lying between them. From germline, CDR1 is SGHVS and CDR2 FNYEAQ. The CDR3 extends over 13 amino acids. DNA for the CDR3: TGTGCCAGCAGCCCCGAGGAAAACTATGGCTACACCTTC. It codes for CASSPEENYGYTF. The full variable domain, its missing parts supplied by reference TRBV7-6 and TRBJ1-2, is GAGVSQSPRYKVTKRGQDVALRCDPISGHVSLYWYRQALGQGPEFLTYFNYEAQQDKSGLPNDRFSAERPEGSISTLTIQRTEQRDSAMYRCASSPEENYGYTFGSGTRLTVV.

V usage is TRBV29-1 and J usage is TRBJ2-5; 14 bases agree with TRBD2. V lost 8 bases to trimming and J lost 4 bases; unmatched junction nucleotides: 12. The CDR3 extends over 16 amino acids. Per germline, CDR1 SQVTM and CDR2 ANQGSEA. In DNA form, the CDR3 reads TGCAGCACCTGGACTAGCGGGAGGCCCATCCGAGAGACCCAGTACTTC. It is translated as CSTWTSGRPIRETQYF.

CDR3 residues: CASTLGGTGGEKLFF. CDR3 sequence (DNA): TGTGCCAGCACCCTGGGGGGGACAGGGGGCGAAAAACTGTTTTTT. This chain connects TRBV2 to TRBJ1-4; 12 positions match TRBD1. After removal of 7 bases from V and 8 bases from J, the junction contained 8 bases not matched to a gene. Per the germline V gene, CDR1 is SNHLY and CDR2 is FYNNEI. The CDR3 is made up of 15 amino acids.

The V call is TRBV5-4, the J call TRBJ2-7, with 8 nucleotides matching TRBD2. J was trimmed by 6 bases and V by 3 bases; bases with no gene match: 14. The germline V gene encodes CDR1 SGHNT and CDR2 YYREEE (reference sequence). The CDR3 spans 16 residues. The CDR3 DNA sequence: TGTGCCAGCAGCTCGGGGGGGCGGGAGAGAAGAGTCGAGCAGTACTTC. The encoded protein is CASSSGGRERRVEQYF.

The rearrangement links TRBV11-2 to TRBJ2-3; a possible D gene is TRBD2 (5 bases). V was trimmed by 2 bases and J by 0 bases, leaving 9 bases between them. The CDR3 covers 15 residues. Germline loops: CDR1 SGHAT, CDR2 FQNNGV. CDR3 region: CASSLQRTSTDTQYF. The CDR3, as DNA: TGTGCCAGCAGCTTACAGCGGACTAGCACAGATACGCAGTATTTT. Together with reference TRBV11-2 and TRBJ2-3, the CDR3 gives the full variable domain: EAGVAQSPRYKIIEKRQSVAFWCNPISGHATLYWYQQILGQGPKLLIQFQNNGVVDDSQLPKDRFSAERLKGVDSTLKIQPAKLEDSAVYLCASSLQRTSTDTQYFGPGTRLTVL.

This clone was seen repeatedly, ten times or more. V and J are TRBV13 and TRBJ2-1; 10 bases map to TRBD2. Germline values: CDR1 PRHDT, CDR2 FYEKMQ (reference sequence). Trimming removed 3 bases from V and 10 bases from J; junction bases left unmatched: 24. The CDR3 contains 20 residues. Here the CDR3 reads CASSLYVRSSGRSTGGEQFF. For the CDR3, the DNA is TGTGCCAGCAGCTTGTACGTCCGAAGTAGCGGGAGGTCAACGGGGGGCGAGCAGTTCTTC.

The chain is built from TRBV7-6 and TRBJ2-1; 8 nucleotides line up with TRBD2. After removal of 1 base from V and 15 bases from J, the junction contained 8 bases not matched to a gene. Germline V gene sequence: CDR1 SGHVS, CDR2 FNYEAQ. The CDR3 spans 13 residues. The CDR3 DNA sequence: TGTGCCAGCAGCTTAGACGGGGGGGAAGGTCTGTTCTTC. Translating it yields CASSLDGGEGLFF.

The rearrangement uses TRBV19 and TRBJ2-1; tentative D call: TRBD2 (6 bases). CDR1 and CDR2 (germline): LNHDA, SQIVND (reference sequence). CDR3 length: 15 amino acids. V lost 5 bases, J lost 6 bases, and 17 bases lay in between. The CDR3 spells CASSSDGGFGNEQFF. The CDR3 region has the DNA TGTGCCAGTAGTTCCGACGGGGGTTTTGGCAATGAGCAGTTCTTC.

The chain uses TRBV12-1 and TRBJ1-2; TRBD1 was called by the table and not checked on the DNA. TRBV12-1 corresponds to a pseudogene. The CDR3 is 15 residues long. CDR3 nucleotide sequence: TGTGCCAGCAGCCCTATCTTCCAAGGGGCAGGTGGCTACACCTTC. Translation gives CASSPIFQGAGGYTF.

This rearrangement joins TRBV7-2 to TRBJ1-3; 7 nucleotides agree with TRBD1. The ends lost 5 bases at V and 3 bases at J; junction bases unmatched: 4. Germline V gene lookup returns CDR1 SGHTA and CDR2 FQGNSA. The CDR3 contains 14 residues. The CDR3 is CASSLDRVGNTIYF. The CDR3 bases are TGTGCCAGCAGCCTCGACAGGGTTGGAAACACCATATATTTT.

The V and J genes are TRBV3-1 (or the pseudogene TRBV3-2) and TRBJ1-1, with 8 bases matching TRBD1. V was pared by 2 bases and J by 1 base, with 3 bases of the junction left unmatched. This CDR3 has 15 residues. Germline V lookup: CDR1 LGHDT, CDR2 YNNKEL (reference sequence). The CDR3 sequence: CASSQNGQGNTEAFF. CDR3 coding DNA: TGTGCCAGCAGCCAAAACGGACAGGGGAACACTGAAGCTTTCTTT.

J is TRBJ1-2 and V is TRBV10-3; tentative D call: TRBD1 (6 bases). There are 12 residues in the CDR3. The V gene's germline CDR1 is ENHRY and CDR2 SYGVKD. V lost 11 bases, J lost 4 bases, and 14 bases lay in between. The chain's CDR3 is CAARTESYGYTF. DNA for the CDR3: TGTGCCGCTAGGACAGAATCCTATGGCTACACCTTC.

The chain employs TRBV29-1 and TRBJ1-1, with TRBD1 matching over 8 bases. Per germline, CDR1 SQVTM and CDR2 ANQGSEA. V was clipped by 4 bases and J by 3 bases; unmatched bases: 7. CDR3 length equals 14 residues. The CDR3 nucleotides read TGCAGCGTTGCCCCAACAGGGGGACACACTGAAGCTTTCTTT. Protein product: CSVAPTGGHTEAFF.

The genes are TRBV10-3 and TRBJ2-7, with D possibly matching TRBD1 (7 bases). Germline assignment: CDR1 ENHRY and CDR2 SYGVKD. Trimming stripped 0 bases from V and 4 bases from J, with 10 bases between. The CDR3 loop spans 14 amino acids. The CDR3 here is CAISESSGGYEQYF. The CDR3 DNA sequence: TGTGCCATCAGTGAGTCCTCAGGGGGGTACGAGCAGTACTTC.

The rearrangement uses TRBV27 and TRBJ2-7; possibly TRBD1 for D (5 bases). The CDR3 sequence is 13 residues long. Germline V gene lookup returns CDR1 MNHEY and CDR2 SMNVEV (reference sequence). Between the trimmed V and J ends, which lost 3 bases and 5 bases, there was a span of 11 bases. The chain's CDR3 is CASSFGQGNEQYF. CDR3 DNA sequence: TGTGCCAGCAGTTTTGGCCAGGGTAACGAGCAGTACTTC.

V and J are TRBV27 and TRBJ1-6; tentatively, D is TRBD1 (6 bases). Trimming pared 8 bases from V and 4 bases from J, leaving 15 bases between. This CDR3 spans 15 amino acids. The germline CDR1 and CDR2 sequences are MNHEY and SMNVEV (reference sequence). CDR3 loop: CASGVQGGYNSPLHF. The CDR3 DNA reads as TGTGCCAGCGGTGTTCAAGGGGGTTATAATTCACCCCTCCACTTT.

The rearrangement uses TRBV18 and TRBJ2-6, with D possibly TRBD1 on 6 matching bases. The germline V gene has CDR1 KGHSH and CDR2 LQKENI. CDR3 length: 18 amino acids. V was cut by 2 bases and J by 1 base, with 15 bases left in between. The CDR3 DNA reads as TGTGCCAGCTCACCAAGTTCAGGGGCGGTATCTGGGGCCAACGTCCTGACTTTC. It specifies CASSPSSGAVSGANVLTF.

The rearrangement joins TRBV29-1 to TRBJ1-2; 8 positions agree with TRBD1. Germline V gene lookup returns CDR1 SQVTM and CDR2 ANQGSEA. The CDR3 has 13 residues. The V and J ends lost 5 bases and 7 bases, in that order; junction bases with no gene match: 9. The DNA of the CDR3 is TGCAGCGTTTCAGGGGGCGCGGGTGCTGGCTACACCTTC. This codes for CSVSGGAGAGYTF.

This clone was seen once. The genes are TRBV6-1 and TRBJ1-2, with D possibly being TRBD1 (5 bases). The V and J ends lost 2 bases and 12 bases respectively, with 13 bases between them. The CDR3 loop spans 12 amino acids. The germline V gene has CDR1 MNHNS and CDR2 SASEGT. As DNA, the CDR3 is TGTGCCAGCAGTGAAAGGGGAATCCCCAACACCTTC. This translates into CASSERGIPNTF.

The chain employs TRBV11-2 and TRBJ1-6; D perhaps matches TRBD1 (6 bases). The V end lost 6 bases, the J end lost 9 bases, and 24 bases lay between the germline ends. The CDR3 is 17 amino acids. The germline V gene has CDR1 SGHAT and CDR2 FQNNGV. The CDR3 loop reads CASRPIRGGGRGSPLHF. The CDR3 nucleotides read TGTGCCAGCAGACCGATCCGGGGAGGGGGTAGAGGTTCACCCCTCCACTTT.